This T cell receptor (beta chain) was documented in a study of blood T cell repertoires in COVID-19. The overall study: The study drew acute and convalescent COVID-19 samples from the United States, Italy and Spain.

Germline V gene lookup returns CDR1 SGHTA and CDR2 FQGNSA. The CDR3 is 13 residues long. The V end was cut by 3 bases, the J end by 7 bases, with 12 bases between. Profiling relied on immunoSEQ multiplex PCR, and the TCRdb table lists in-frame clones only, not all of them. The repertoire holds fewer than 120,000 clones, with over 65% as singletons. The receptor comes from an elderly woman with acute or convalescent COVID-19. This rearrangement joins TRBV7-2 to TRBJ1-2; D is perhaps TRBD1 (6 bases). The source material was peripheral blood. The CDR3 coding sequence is TGTGCCAGCAGCTTGGCAGGGGCCTTTGGCTACACCTTC. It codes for CASSLAGAFGYTF.